This TCR beta chain originates from a study of cytomegalovirus exposure and HLA in healthy donors. With 60 Vbeta and 13 Jbeta primers, the PCR was carried out. TCRdb's table, derived via immunoSEQ multiplex PCR, lists solely in-frame clones and lacks some. Recorded for this sample: approximately 110,000 clones. A word on this clone: No antigen is known for it.

Study-level results: Most TCR beta V segments were productive about 87% or about 30% of the time in an earlier analysis.

CDR1 is LNHDA and CDR2 is SQIVND in the germline V gene (reference sequence). The CDR3 runs to 13 residues. V was pared by 7 bases and J by 8 bases, with 4 bases of the junction left unmatched. This chain uses TRBV19 with TRBJ1-6; the match to TRBD1 covers 8 bases. Sequencing was done on a sample of PBMCs. This receptor was obtained from a man younger than 30 in good health and CMV-seronegative. CDR3 coding DNA: TGTGCCAGTAAACCAGGGGGCCATTCACCCCTCCACTTT. This translates into CASKPGGHSPLHF.